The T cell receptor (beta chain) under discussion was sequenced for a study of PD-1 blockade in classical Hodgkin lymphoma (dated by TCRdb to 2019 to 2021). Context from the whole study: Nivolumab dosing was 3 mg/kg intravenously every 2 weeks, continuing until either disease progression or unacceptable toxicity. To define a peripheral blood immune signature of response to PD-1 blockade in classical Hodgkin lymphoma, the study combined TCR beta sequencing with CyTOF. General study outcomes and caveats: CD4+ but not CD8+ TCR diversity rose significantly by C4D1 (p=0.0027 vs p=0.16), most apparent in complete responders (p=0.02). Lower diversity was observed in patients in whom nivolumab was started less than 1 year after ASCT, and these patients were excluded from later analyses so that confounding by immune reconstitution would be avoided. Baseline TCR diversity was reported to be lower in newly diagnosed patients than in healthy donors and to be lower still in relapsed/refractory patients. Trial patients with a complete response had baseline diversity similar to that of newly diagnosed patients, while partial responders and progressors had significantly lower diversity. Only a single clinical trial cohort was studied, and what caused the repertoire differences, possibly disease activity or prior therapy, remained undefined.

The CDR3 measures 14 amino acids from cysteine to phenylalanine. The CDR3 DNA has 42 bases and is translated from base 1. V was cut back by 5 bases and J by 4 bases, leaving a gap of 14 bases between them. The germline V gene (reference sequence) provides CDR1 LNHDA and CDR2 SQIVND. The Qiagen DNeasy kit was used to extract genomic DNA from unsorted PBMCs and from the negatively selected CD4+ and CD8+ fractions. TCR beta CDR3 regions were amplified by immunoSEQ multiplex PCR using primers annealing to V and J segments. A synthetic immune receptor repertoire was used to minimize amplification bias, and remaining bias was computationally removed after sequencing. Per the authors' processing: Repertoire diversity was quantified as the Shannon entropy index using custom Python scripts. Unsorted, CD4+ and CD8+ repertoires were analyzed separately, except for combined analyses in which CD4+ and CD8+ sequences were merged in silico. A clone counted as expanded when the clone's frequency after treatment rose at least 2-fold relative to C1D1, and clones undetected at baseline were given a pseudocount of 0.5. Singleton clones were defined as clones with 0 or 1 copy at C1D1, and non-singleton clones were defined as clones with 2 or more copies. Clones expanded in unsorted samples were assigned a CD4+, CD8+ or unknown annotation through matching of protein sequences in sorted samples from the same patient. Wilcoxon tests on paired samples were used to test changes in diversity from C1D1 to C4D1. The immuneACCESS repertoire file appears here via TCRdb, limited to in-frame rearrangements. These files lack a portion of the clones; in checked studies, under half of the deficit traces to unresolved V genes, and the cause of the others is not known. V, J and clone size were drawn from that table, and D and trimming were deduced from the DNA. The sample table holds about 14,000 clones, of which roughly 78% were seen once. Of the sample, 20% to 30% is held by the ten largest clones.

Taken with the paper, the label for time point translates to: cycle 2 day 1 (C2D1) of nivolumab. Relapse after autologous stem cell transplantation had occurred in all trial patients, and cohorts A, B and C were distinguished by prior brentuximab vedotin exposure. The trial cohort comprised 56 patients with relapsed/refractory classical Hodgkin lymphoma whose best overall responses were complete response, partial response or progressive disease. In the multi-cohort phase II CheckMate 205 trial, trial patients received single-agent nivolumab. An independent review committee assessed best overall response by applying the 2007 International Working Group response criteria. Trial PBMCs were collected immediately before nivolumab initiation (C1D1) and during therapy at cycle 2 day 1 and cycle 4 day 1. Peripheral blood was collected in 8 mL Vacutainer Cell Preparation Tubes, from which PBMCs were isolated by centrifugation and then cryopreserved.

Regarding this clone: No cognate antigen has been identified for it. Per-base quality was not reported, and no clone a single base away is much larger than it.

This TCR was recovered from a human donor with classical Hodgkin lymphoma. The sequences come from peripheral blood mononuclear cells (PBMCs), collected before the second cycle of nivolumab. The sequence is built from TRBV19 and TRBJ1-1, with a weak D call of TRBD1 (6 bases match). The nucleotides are TGTGCCAGTAGTGTCAGGGGTTTCATCACTGAAGCTTTCTTT. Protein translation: CASSVRGFITEAFF.